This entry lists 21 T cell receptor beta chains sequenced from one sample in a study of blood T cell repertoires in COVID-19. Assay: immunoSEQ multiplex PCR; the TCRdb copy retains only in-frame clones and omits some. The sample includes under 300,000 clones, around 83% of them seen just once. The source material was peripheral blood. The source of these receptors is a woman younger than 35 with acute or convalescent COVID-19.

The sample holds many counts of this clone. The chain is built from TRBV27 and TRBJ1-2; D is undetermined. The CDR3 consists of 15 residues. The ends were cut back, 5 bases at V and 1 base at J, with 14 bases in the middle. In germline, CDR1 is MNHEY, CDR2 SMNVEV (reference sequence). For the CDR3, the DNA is TGTGCCAGCAGTCCCCTCACGGTCCGTAACTATGGCTACACCTTC. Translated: CASSPLTVRNYGYTF.

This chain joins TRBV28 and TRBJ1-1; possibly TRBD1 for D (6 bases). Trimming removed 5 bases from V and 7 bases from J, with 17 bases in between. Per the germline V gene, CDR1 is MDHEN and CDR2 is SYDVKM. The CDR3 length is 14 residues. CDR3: CASSTGQGAIEAFF. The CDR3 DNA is TGTGCCAGCAGTACGGGACAAGGGGCCATTGAAGCTTTCTTT.

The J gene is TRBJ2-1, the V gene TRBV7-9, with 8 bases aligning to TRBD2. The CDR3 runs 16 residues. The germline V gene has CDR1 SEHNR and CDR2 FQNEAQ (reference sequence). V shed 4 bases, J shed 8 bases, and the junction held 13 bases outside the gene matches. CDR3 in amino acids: CASSSTGTSIRHEQFF. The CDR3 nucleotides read TGTGCCAGCAGCTCGACCGGGACTAGTATACGCCATGAGCAGTTCTTC.

CDR3 coding DNA: TGTGCCAGCTCACCGGACAGCCATGGCTACACCTTC. Amino acids: CASSPDSHGYTF. This chain uses TRBV18 with TRBJ1-2, with a tentative D call TRBD1 (6 bases). V lost 3 bases to trimming and J lost 6 bases, with 8 bases between them. This CDR3 region has 12 residues. From germline, CDR1 is KGHSH and CDR2 LQKENI. The whole variable domain, remainder taken from reference TRBV18 and TRBJ1-2, is NAGVMQNPRHLVRRRGQEARLRCSPMKGHSHVYWYRQLPEEGLKFMVYLQKENIIDESGMPKERFSAEFPKEGPSILRIQQVVRGDSAAYFCASSPDSHGYTFGSGTRLTVV.

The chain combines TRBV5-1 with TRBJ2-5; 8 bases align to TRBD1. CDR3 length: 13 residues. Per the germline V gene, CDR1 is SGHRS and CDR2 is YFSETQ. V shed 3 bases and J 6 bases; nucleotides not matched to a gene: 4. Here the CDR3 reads CASSSGTGQTQYF. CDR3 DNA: TGCGCCAGCAGCTCGGGGACAGGTCAGACCCAGTACTTC.

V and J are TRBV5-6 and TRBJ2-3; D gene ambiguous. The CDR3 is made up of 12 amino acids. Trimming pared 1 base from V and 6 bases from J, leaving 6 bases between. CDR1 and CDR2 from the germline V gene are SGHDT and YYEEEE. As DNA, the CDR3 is TGTGCCAGCAGCTTGTCTATGGATACGCAGTATTTT. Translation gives CASSLSMDTQYF.

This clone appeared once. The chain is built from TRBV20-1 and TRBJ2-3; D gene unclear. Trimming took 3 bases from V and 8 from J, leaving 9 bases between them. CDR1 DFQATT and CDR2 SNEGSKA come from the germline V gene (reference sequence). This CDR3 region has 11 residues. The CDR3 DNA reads TGCAGTGCTAGCAGTCTAGGTACGCAGTATTTT. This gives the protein CSASSLGTQYF.

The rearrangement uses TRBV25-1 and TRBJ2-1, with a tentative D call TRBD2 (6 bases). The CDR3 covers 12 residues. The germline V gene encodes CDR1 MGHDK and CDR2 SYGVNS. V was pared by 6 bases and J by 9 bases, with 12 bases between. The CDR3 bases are TGTGCCAGCAGGGCCCCCGGGGGTGAGCAGTTCTTC. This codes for CASRAPGGEQFF.

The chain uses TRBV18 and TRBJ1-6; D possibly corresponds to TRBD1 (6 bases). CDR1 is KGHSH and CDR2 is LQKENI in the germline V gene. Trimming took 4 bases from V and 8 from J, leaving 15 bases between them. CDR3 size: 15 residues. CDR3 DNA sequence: TGTGCCAGCTCACGAGCCCGGGACAATTATTCACCCCTCCACTTT. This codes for CASSRARDNYSPLHF.

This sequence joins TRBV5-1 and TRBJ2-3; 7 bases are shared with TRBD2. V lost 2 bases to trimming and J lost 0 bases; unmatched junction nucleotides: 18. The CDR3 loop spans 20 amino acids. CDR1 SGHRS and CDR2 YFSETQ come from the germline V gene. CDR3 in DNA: TGCGCCAGCAGCTTCTTACCAGCGACGGCGGGAGCAAAGAGCACAGATACGCAGTATTTT. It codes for CASSFLPATAGAKSTDTQYF.

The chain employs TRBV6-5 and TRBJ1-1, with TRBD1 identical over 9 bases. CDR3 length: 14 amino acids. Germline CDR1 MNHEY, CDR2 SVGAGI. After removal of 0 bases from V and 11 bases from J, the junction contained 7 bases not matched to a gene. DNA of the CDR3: TGTGCCAGCAGTTACTCCGGACAGGGGAGGTTGGCTTTCTTT. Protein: CASSYSGQGRLAFF.

CDR3 amino acids: CASTRGQPNTGELFF. CDR3 in DNA: TGTGCCAGCACCAGGGGACAGCCCAACACCGGGGAGCTGTTTTTT. The chain combines TRBV7-2 with TRBJ2-2; 7 bases map to TRBD1. The V gene end was trimmed by 7 bases and the J gene end by 2 bases; junction bases not matched to a gene: 7. The CDR3 runs 15 residues. Germline CDR1 and CDR2: SGHTA and FQGNSA.

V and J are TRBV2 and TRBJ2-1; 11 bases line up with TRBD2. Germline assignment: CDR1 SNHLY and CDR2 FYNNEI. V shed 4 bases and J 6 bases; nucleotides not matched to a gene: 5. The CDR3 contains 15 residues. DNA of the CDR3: TGTGCCAGCAGTGGTCAGGGGACTAGCGGCAATGAGCAGTTCTTC. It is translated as CASSGQGTSGNEQFF.

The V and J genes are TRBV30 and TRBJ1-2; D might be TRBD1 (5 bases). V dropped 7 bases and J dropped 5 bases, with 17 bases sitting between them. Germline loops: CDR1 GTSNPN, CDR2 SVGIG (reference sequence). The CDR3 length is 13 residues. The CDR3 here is CASPILEGYGYTF. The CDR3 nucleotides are TGTGCCTCCCCGATTTTGGAGGGGTATGGCTACACCTTC.

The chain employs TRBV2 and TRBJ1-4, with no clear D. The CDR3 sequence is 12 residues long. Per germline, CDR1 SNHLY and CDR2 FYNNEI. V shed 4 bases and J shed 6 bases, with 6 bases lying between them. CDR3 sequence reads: CASSGLDEKLFF. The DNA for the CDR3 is TGTGCCAGCAGTGGACTGGATGAAAAACTGTTTTTT.

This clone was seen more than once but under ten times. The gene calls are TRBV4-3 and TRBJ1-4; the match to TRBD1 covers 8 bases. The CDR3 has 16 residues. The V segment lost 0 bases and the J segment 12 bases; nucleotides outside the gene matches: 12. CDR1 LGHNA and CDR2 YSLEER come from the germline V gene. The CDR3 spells CASSQEEGQGGLELFF. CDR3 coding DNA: TGCGCCAGCAGCCAAGAAGAAGGACAGGGAGGTTTGGAACTGTTTTTT.

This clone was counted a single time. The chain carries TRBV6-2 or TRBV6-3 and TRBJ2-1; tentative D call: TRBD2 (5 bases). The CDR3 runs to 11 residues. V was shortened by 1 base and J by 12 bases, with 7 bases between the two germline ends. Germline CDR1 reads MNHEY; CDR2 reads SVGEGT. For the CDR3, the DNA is TGTGCCAGCAGTTACTTGGGGAGGCAGTTCTTC. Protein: CASSYLGRQFF.

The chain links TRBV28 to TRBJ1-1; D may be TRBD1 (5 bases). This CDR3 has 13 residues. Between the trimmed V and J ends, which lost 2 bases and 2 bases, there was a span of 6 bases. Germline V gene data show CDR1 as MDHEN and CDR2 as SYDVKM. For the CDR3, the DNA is TGTGCCAGCAGTTTACAGGGAAACACTGAAGCTTTCTTT. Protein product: CASSLQGNTEAFF.

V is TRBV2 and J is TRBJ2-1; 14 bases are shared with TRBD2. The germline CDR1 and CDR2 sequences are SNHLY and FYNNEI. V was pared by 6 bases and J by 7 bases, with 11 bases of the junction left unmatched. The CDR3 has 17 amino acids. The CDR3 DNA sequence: TGTGCCAGCAGCGGGGACCCCGGGACTAGCGGGAGAAATGAGCAGTTCTTC. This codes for CASSGDPGTSGRNEQFF.

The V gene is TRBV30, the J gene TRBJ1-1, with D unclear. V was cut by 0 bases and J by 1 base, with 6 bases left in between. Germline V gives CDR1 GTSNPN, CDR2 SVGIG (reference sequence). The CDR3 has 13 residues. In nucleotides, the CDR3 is TGTGCCTGGAGTGTAACTCAGAACACTGAAGCTTTCTTT. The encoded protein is CAWSVTQNTEAFF. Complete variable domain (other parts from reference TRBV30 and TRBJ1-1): SQTIHQWPATLVQPVGSPLSLECTVEGTSNPNLYWYRQAAGRGLQLLFYSVGIGQISSEVPQNLSASRPQDRQFILSSKKLLLSDSGFYLCAWSVTQNTEAFFGQGTRLTVV.

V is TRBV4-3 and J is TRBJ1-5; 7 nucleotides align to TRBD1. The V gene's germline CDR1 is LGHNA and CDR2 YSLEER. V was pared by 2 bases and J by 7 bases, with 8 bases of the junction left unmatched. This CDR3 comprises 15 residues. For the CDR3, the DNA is TGCGCCAGCAGCCAACACTACAGGGGTCGACAGCCCCAGCATTTT. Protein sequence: CASSQHYRGRQPQHF.